This TCR beta chain was identified during a study of TIL therapy for anti-PD-1-resistant metastatic lung cancer. Across the study: Median tumor mutation burden was roughly 1.5 mutations per megabase.

Sequencing used immunoSEQ v3. Clones were sequenced by immunoSEQ multiplex PCR, and TCRdb holds only the in-frame ones, with some missing. The sample holds about 15,000 clones; roughly 82% are singletons and the top ten take roughly 0.9%. Time point defined: pre-treatment sample, taken before nivolumab and TIL therapy. Adults with stage 4 NSCLC were enrolled in a phase I trial. Trimming removed 6 bases at V and 3 bases at J, with 16 bases between. From germline, CDR1 is SGHTA and CDR2 FQGNSA. This CDR3 region has 15 residues. The chain links TRBV7-2 to TRBJ2-3; D is possibly TRBD1 or TRBD2 (5 bases each). This receptor was identified in a person aged 25-80 years with non-small cell lung cancer. Sequences were derived from blood, sampled at baseline. CDR3 DNA: TGTGCCAGCAGGGCCGGGGCCCTTCGGACAGATACGCAGTATTTT. Protein sequence: CASRAGALRTDTQYF.